This entry lists 22 T cell receptor beta chains sequenced from one sample in a study of T cell changes during pregnancy in multiple sclerosis. The table came from immunoSEQ multiplex PCR; TCRdb's copy has only in-frame clones and leaves some out. The sample contains 60,000 or so clones, less than 95% of which appear only once. The input for sequencing was peripheral blood, taken in the second trimester of pregnancy. Source of these receptors: a female donor in good health, enrolled as a control in a pregnancy study.

This clone is a singleton in its sample. The J gene is TRBJ2-2, the V gene TRBV28; D is unclear. The length of the CDR3 is 15 residues. The V end lost 3 bases, the J end lost 3 bases, and 11 bases lay between the germline ends. The germline CDR1 and CDR2 sequences are MDHEN and SYDVKM. CDR3 sequence: CASSLSETHTGELFF. In nucleotides, the CDR3 is TGTGCCAGCAGTTTGTCAGAAACCCACACCGGGGAGCTGTTTTTT.

The rearrangement uses TRBV10-3 and TRBJ1-1, with D perhaps TRBD1 (5 bases). The length of the CDR3 is 13 residues. The germline V gene has CDR1 ENHRY and CDR2 SYGVKD. The V end lost 6 bases, the J end lost 0 bases, and 8 bases lay between the germline ends. The CDR3, as DNA: TGTGCCATCAGGGACAACATGAACACTGAAGCTTTCTTT. It specifies CAIRDNMNTEAFF.

The CDR3 DNA follows: TGTGCCAGTATGGTAGATCGAGACAGGGTACACCAGCCCCAGCATTTT. It is translated as CASMVDRDRVHQPQHF. This sequence joins TRBV6-4 and TRBJ1-5, with 7 bases identical to TRBD1. Germline V CDR1 and CDR2: MRHNA, SNTAGT. The V and J ends lost 9 bases and 7 bases, in that order; junction bases with no gene match: 18. CDR3 size: 16 residues.

The chain uses TRBV5-1 and TRBJ1-1, with D unresolved. CDR3 length equals 14 residues. Germline values: CDR1 SGHRS, CDR2 YFSETQ. Trimming removed 0 bases at V and 0 bases at J, with 6 bases between. The CDR3 reads CASSLGQVNTEAFF. In DNA, the CDR3 is TGCGCCAGCAGCTTGGGGCAGGTGAACACTGAAGCTTTCTTT. Full variable domain (missing parts from reference TRBV5-1 and TRBJ1-1): KAGVTQTPRYLIKTRGQQVTLSCSPISGHRSVSWYQQTPGQGLQFLFEYFSETQRNKGNFPGRFSGRQFSNSRSEMNVSTLELGDSALYLCASSLGQVNTEAFFGQGTRLTVV.

The chain combines TRBV5-1 with TRBJ2-2; TRBD2 matches at 12 bases. CDR3 length equals 16 residues. The V gene end was trimmed by 4 bases and the J gene end by 2 bases; junction bases not matched to a gene: 3. Germline values: CDR1 SGHRS, CDR2 YFSETQ. CDR3 bases: TGCGCCAGCAGCAAACTAGCGGGAGGAAACACCGGGGAGCTGTTTTTT. It encodes CASSKLAGGNTGELFF.

V gene TRBV2 combines with J gene TRBJ2-5; no clear D. The CDR3 runs 12 residues. V dropped 7 bases and J dropped 1 base, with 7 bases sitting between them. CDR1 is SNHLY and CDR2 is FYNNEI in the germline V gene. For the CDR3, the DNA is TGTGCCAGCATCGTCTCCCAAGAGACCCAGTACTTC. Translation gives CASIVSQETQYF.

The chain couples TRBV6-4 to TRBJ2-2, with 9 bases identical to TRBD2. Germline loops: CDR1 MRHNA, CDR2 SNTAGT. The length of the CDR3 is 16 residues. The V and J ends lost 3 bases and 5 bases, in that order; junction bases with no gene match: 7. DNA for the CDR3: TGTGCCAGCAGTGAAGGGGGACTAGCCGCAACCGGGGAGCTGTTTTTT. It translates to CASSEGGLAATGELFF.

V is TRBV9 and J is TRBJ1-4, with 8 bases aligning to TRBD1. Unmatched junction bases numbered 8, after V lost 4 bases and J lost 0 bases. Germline CDR1 is SGDLS and CDR2 is YYNGEE. This CDR3 has 17 amino acids. Here the CDR3 reads CASSRRQGPSTNEKLFF. CDR3 bases: TGTGCCAGCAGCAGACGACAGGGGCCGTCAACTAATGAAAAACTGTTTTTT.

V usage is TRBV7-9 and J usage is TRBJ2-7, with TRBD2 as a possible D gene (7 bases). The CDR3 loop spans 14 amino acids. Per the germline V gene, CDR1 is SEHNR and CDR2 is FQNEAQ (reference sequence). V was trimmed by 2 bases and J by 9 bases, leaving 17 bases between them. DNA for the CDR3: TGTGCCAGCAGCTTACCCATGGGGGGGGGCGGGCAGTACTTC. The encoded protein is CASSLPMGGGGQYF.

This chain connects TRBV10-3 to TRBJ2-5; a weak D match, TRBD2 (7 bases). The germline V gene encodes CDR1 ENHRY and CDR2 SYGVKD. This CDR3 comprises 16 residues. Trimming took 4 bases from V and 1 from J, leaving 16 bases between them. The CDR3 sequence is CAISALGGPRQETQYF. Written as DNA, the CDR3 is TGTGCCATCAGTGCCCTCGGGGGGCCGCGCCAAGAGACCCAGTACTTC.

This chain links TRBV27 with TRBJ2-1, with TRBD2 identical over 11 bases. CDR1 is MNHEY, CDR2 SMNVEV, per germline (reference sequence). V shed 2 bases and J 6 bases; nucleotides not matched to a gene: 3. This CDR3 region has 15 residues. CDR3 DNA sequence: TGTGCCAGCAGTTTACTGCTAGCGGGGGGCAATGAGCAGTTCTTC. Its protein product is CASSLLLAGGNEQFF.

V and J are TRBV11-2 and TRBJ1-2, with D possibly being TRBD1 (5 bases). The germline gives CDR1 SGHAT, CDR2 FQNNGV. Deletions cut 5 bases from V and 5 bases from J, with 15 bases between. This CDR3 is 14 amino acids long. Here the CDR3 DNA reads TGTGCCAGCAGCCCCCGGACATTCCTTTATGGCTACACCTTC. Protein: CASSPRTFLYGYTF.

The genes are TRBV7-2 and TRBJ2-1; D is possibly TRBD1 (5 bases). V was clipped by 5 bases and J by 9 bases, with 14 bases between them. Germline lookup yields CDR1 SGHTA and CDR2 FQGNSA. This CDR3 is built from 13 residues. CDR3 loop: CASSPGLRGEQFF. CDR3 DNA sequence: TGTGCCAGCAGCCCAGGGTTGCGTGGTGAGCAGTTCTTC.

The chain couples TRBV28 to TRBJ1-4; D uncertain. This CDR3 comprises 13 residues. Germline loops: CDR1 MDHEN, CDR2 SYDVKM. The CDR3 is CVVDGGLGEKLFF. The DNA for the CDR3 is TGTGTAGTCGACGGAGGGTTAGGGGAAAAACTGTTTTTT.

The rearrangement uses TRBV2 and TRBJ1-2; D is unresolved. Germline CDR1 SNHLY, CDR2 FYNNEI. The V and J ends lost 2 bases and 1 base respectively, with 8 bases between them. The CDR3 consists of 14 residues. In DNA, the CDR3 is TGTGCCAGCAGTGAACATGGGAGTAACTATGGCTACACCTTC. The encoded protein is CASSEHGSNYGYTF.

The rearrangement joins TRBV5-4 to TRBJ2-7, with TRBD2 matching 7 bases. The germline CDR1 and CDR2 sequences are SGHNT and YYREEE (reference sequence). This CDR3 region has 16 residues. V was pared by 0 bases and J by 6 bases, with 12 bases of the junction left unmatched. CDR3 protein: CASSLEVGGSMVEQYF. The CDR3 region has the DNA TGTGCCAGCAGCTTGGAGGTAGGCGGGAGTATGGTCGAGCAGTACTTC.

In this sample, this clone turned up once. V is TRBV4-2 and J is TRBJ2-3; no definite D call. The CDR3 contains 13 residues. Trimming shortened V by 0 bases and J by 4 bases, and 5 bases separated the two germline ends. From germline, CDR1 is LGHNA and CDR2 YNFKEQ. CDR3 loop: CASSQDSSDTQYF. The CDR3 DNA follows: TGTGCCAGCAGCCAAGACTCCTCAGATACGCAGTATTTT.

V gene TRBV5-4 combines with J gene TRBJ1-2; the D gene is possibly TRBD1 (5 bases). Trimming stripped 0 bases from V and 0 bases from J, with 9 bases between. Germline V gene sequence: CDR1 SGHNT, CDR2 YYREEE (reference sequence). This CDR3 has 15 amino acids. The CDR3 nucleotides read TGTGCCAGCAGCTTGGCAACAGGAGCTAACTATGGCTACACCTTC. Its translation: CASSLATGANYGYTF.

The rearrangement links TRBV19 to TRBJ1-2, with D possibly being TRBD1 (6 bases). The CDR3 extends over 13 amino acids. Germline-derived CDR1 and CDR2 are LNHDA and SQIVND (reference sequence). V was trimmed by 6 bases and J by 8 bases, leaving 16 bases between them. CDR3 amino acids: CASSSGTYKGYTF. DNA of the CDR3: TGTGCCAGTAGCAGCGGGACATATAAGGGCTACACCTTC.

This clone appeared a single time. This rearrangement joins TRBV5-8 to TRBJ2-3, with a weak D call TRBD2 (6 bases). Germline V gives CDR1 SGHTS, CDR2 YDEGEE. V lost 7 bases and J lost 4, with 16 bases in between. This CDR3 is built from 14 residues. CDR3 region: CASAPGLRADTQYF. The CDR3 DNA sequence: TGTGCCAGCGCACCGGGACTCCGAGCAGATACGCAGTATTTT.

This clone was seen a few times. The rearrangement links TRBV30 to TRBJ1-1, with a tentative D call TRBD1 (6 bases). The V gene lost 7 bases and the J gene lost 1 base, with 16 bases spanning the gap. Germline CDR1 is GTSNPN and CDR2 is SVGIG (reference sequence). The CDR3 contains 14 residues. The CDR3 loop reads CAYLEQGRNTEAFF. CDR3 DNA: TGTGCCTACCTCGAGCAGGGGAGGAACACTGAAGCTTTCTTT.

The J gene is TRBJ2-3, the V gene TRBV5-1; TRBD2 matches 10 bases. V lost 4 bases to trimming and J lost 5 bases; unmatched junction nucleotides: 10. Per germline, CDR1 SGHRS and CDR2 YFSETQ. This CDR3 comprises 16 residues. CDR3 sequence (DNA): TGCGCCAGCAGCGAACGGACTAGCGGCGGAGGAGATACGCAGTATTTT. This translates into CASSERTSGGGDTQYF. Complete variable domain (other parts from reference TRBV5-1 and TRBJ2-3): KAGVTQTPRYLIKTRGQQVTLSCSPISGHRSVSWYQQTPGQGLQFLFEYFSETQRNKGNFPGRFSGRQFSNSRSEMNVSTLELGDSALYLCASSERTSGGGDTQYFGPGTRLTVL.